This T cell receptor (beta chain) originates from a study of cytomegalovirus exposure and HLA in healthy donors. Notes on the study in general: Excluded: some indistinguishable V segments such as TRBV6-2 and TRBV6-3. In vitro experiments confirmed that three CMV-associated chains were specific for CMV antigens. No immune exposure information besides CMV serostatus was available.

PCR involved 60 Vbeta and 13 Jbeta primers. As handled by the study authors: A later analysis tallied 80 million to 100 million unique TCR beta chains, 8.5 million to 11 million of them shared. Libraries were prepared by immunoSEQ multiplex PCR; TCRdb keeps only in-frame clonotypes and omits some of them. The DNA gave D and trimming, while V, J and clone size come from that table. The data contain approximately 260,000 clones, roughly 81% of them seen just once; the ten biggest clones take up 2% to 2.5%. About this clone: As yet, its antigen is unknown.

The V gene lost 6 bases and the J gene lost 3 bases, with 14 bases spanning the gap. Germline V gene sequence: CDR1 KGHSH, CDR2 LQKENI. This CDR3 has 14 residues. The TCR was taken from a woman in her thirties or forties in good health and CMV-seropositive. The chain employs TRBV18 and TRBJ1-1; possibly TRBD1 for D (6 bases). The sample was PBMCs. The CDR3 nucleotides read TGTGCCAGCTCGGCCAGGGGCCGGGACACTGAAGCTTTCTTT. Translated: CASSARGRDTEAFF.